This T cell receptor beta chain originates from a study of CD8 T cells in Susac syndrome. Whole-study results and caveats: Only a relatively small number of individuals were included in the TCR sequencing and HLA analysis.

To note about this clonotype: The antigen is undetermined.

Blood CD8+ and CD4+ T cells underwent high-throughput TCR beta sequencing. Recently defined diagnostic criteria classed the Susac syndrome patients as definite or probable. TEMRA cells were FACS-enriched, and CD8+ and CD4+ T cells were isolated negatively. A quantity of about 0.5 to 1 ug RNA underwent reverse transcription using random hexamers. TCRdb ran MiXCR on the immunoSEQ multiplex PCR reads and lists one entry per CDR3 protein. The sample has approximately 50,000 distinct CDR3 sequences; 85% to 95% are singletons. The CDR3 loop spans 12 amino acids. Trimming cost V 10 bases and J 4 bases, with 11 bases left between them. Per germline, CDR1 MNHEY and CDR2 SMNVEV (reference sequence).

The sequencing input was CD8+ T cells from PBMCs. This TCR was sampled from a human donor with Susac syndrome. The chain links TRBV27 to TRBJ2-1; D is ambiguous. CDR3 sequence (DNA): TGTGCCATCAAGGACGGATACAATGAGCAGTTCTTC. As protein: CAIKDGYNEQFF.